This TCR beta chain was recorded in a study of T cells after yellow fever vaccination. Study results and caveats: Some clonotypes were seen in both the CD4 and the CD8 compartments. These made up a small share and likely arose from convergent recombination.

In TCRdb, the 5' RACE reads were re-called with MiXCR into one record per CDR3 protein. Here the sample spans 100,000 to 150,000 distinct CDR3 sequences, nearly 7.5% being singletons. CDR3 length equals 15 residues. CDR1 is DFQATT, CDR2 SNEGSKA, per germline (reference sequence). V gave up 4 bases and J gave up 4 bases, with 18 bases separating them. This clonotype was seen many times. Its target is not known. The sequences come from CD4+ T cells sorted from PBMCs, collected about 10 days after the first yellow fever vaccination. The chain uses TRBV20-1 and TRBJ2-3; D is perhaps TRBD2 (7 bases). This clonotype originated in a man aged 18 to 30 who received the YFV17D yellow fever vaccine. The CDR3 spells CSAIVSSGGSDTQYF. CDR3 DNA: TGCAGTGCTATAGTTTCGTCGGGGGGCTCAGATACGCAGTATTTT.